This T cell receptor beta chain was obtained from a study of blood T cell repertoires in COVID-19. For the study at large: Researchers got acute and convalescent COVID-19 samples from the United States, Italy and Spain. From T cells, B-cell-depleted T cells, or PBMCs came the material, which was cDNA or gDNA.

This clone is a singleton in its sample. Source study methods: Nucleated cell counts were estimated from reference gene primer amplification. Sequencing used immunoSEQ multiplex PCR; TCRdb keeps in-frame clones, though not all of them. The V and J calls and clone size come from that table; D and trimming were worked out from the DNA. The sample has 120,000 to 150,000 clones, 75% to 90% seen once. Source material: peripheral blood. The sequence was collected from a man in his sixties with active or convalescent COVID-19.

CDR3 DNA sequence: TGTGCCAGCTCACCACCGAACAGGGAGGGCACTGAAGCTTTCTTT. Its protein product is CASSPPNREGTEAFF. The rearrangement uses TRBV18 and TRBJ1-1; a possible D gene is TRBD1 (6 bases). V lost 0 bases and J 4 bases, leaving 12 bases between the germline ends. The CDR3 is made up of 15 amino acids. The germline CDR1 and CDR2 sequences are KGHSH and LQKENI.